The T cell receptor beta chain described here comes from a study of cytomegalovirus exposure and HLA in healthy donors. PCR involved 60 Vbeta and 13 Jbeta primers. The repertoire was sequenced with immunoSEQ multiplex PCR; TCRdb's copy has only in-frame clones and lacks some. The data hold 240,000 or so clones, with approximately 82% observed a single time. Trimming stripped 0 bases from V and 10 bases from J, with 10 bases between. CDR1 and CDR2 (germline): SGHRS, YFSETQ. The CDR3 contains 12 residues. The source is a woman aged 60 to 75 in good health and CMV-seropositive. Sequenced: PBMCs. V is TRBV5-1 and J is TRBJ1-1, with TRBD1 as a possible D gene (6 bases). In nucleotides, the CDR3 is TGCGCCAGCAGCTTGGAGGGGGTCGGAGCTTTCTTT. Translation: CASSLEGVGAFF.